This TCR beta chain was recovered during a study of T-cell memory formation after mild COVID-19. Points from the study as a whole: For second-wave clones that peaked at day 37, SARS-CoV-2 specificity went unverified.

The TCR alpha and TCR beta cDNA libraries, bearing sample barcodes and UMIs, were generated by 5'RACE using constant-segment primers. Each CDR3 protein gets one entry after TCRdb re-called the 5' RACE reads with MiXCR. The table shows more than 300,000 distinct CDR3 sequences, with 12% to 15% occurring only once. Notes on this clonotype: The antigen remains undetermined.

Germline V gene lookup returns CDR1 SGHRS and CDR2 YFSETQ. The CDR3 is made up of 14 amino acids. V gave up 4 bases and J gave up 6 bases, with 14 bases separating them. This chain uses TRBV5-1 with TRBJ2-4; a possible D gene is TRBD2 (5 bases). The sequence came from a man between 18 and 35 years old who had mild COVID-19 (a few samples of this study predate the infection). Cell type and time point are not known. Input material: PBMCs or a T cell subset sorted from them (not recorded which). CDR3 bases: TGCGCCAGCAGCCTTACCGGGAATCCAAACATTCAGTACTTC. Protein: CASSLTGNPNIQYF.